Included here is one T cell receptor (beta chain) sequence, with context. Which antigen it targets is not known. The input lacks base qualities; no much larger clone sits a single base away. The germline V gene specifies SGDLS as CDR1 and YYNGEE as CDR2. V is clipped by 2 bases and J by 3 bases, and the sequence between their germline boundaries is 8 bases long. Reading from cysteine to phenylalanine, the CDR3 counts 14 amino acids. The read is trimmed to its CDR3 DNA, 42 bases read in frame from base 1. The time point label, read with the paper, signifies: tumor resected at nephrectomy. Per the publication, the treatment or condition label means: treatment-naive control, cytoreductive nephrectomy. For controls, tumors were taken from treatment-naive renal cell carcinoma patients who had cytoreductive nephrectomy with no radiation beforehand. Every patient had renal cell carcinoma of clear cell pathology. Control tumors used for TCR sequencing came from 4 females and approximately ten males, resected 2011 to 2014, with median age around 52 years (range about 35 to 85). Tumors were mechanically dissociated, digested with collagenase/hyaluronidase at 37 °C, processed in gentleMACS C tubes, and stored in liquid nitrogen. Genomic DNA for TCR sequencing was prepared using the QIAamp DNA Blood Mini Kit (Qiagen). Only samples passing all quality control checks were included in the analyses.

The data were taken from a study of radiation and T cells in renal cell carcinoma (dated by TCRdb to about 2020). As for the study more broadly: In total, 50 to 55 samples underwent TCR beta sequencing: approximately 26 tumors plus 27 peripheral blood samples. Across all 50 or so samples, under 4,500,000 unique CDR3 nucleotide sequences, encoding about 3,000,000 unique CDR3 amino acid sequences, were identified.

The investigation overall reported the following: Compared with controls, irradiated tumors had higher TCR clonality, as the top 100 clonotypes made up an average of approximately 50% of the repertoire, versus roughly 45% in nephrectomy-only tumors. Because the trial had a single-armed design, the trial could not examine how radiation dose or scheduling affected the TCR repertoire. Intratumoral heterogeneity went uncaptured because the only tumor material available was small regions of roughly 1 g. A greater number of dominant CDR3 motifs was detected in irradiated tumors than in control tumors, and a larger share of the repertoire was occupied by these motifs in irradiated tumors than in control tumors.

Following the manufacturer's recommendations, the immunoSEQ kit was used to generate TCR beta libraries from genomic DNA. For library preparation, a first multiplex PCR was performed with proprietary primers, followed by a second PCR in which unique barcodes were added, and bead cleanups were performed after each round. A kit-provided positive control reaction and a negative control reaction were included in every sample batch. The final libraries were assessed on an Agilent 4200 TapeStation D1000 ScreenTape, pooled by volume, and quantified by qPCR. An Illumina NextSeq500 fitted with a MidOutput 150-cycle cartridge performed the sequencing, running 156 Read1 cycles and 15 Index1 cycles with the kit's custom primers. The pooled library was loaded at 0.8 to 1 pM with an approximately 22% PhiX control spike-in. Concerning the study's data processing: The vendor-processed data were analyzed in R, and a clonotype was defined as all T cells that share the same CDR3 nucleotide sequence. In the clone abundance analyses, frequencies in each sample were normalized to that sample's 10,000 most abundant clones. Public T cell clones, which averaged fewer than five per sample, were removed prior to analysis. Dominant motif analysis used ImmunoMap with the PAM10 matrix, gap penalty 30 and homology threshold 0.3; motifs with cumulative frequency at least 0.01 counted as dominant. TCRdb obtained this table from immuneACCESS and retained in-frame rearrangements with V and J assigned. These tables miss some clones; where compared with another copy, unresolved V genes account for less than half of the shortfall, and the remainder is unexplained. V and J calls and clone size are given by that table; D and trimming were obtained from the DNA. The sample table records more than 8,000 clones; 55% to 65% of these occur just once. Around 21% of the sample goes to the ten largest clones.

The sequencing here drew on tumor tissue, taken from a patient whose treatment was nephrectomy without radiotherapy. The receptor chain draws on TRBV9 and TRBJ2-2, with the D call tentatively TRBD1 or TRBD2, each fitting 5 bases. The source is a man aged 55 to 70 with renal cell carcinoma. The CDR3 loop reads CASSVGPHTGELFF. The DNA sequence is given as TGTGCCAGCAGCGTGGGACCGCACACCGGGGAGCTGTTTTTT.